This T cell receptor beta chain was sequenced in a study of T cells in women clearing cervical HPV infection (dated by TCRdb to the late 2010s). With respect to the entire study: Cases were approximately 25 women with histologically confirmed HPV16-related CIN3 or worse, including a couple of invasive cancers. Controls were around 23 women whose single incident HPV16 infection cleared within 12 months without precancer or cancer developing. Blood from cases was collected at the visit at which the lesion was first identified, whereas blood from controls was collected once infection was no longer detected. Among cases, blood sampling came a median of roughly 150 days after lesion detection, with an interquartile range of roughly 90 to 230 days. Since HLA typing was available for only a few women, HLA type could not be ruled out as a confounder. The exploratory proof-of-principle case-control study was nested within the Guanacaste HPV Natural History Study in Costa Rica and compared TCR repertoires across cervical HPV16 outcomes. Cases and controls were matched on year of sample collection and on age within five years. Cases had a median age of about 34 years and controls had a median age of around 41, with no significant differences in baseline characteristics. In the parent cohort, 8,500 to 12,000 women aged 18 or older were enrolled in Guanacaste, Costa Rica, during 1993 to 1994 and were followed for six to seven years. As quality controls, five blinded duplicates were added to each group, bringing the total to roughly 60 samples made up of some 50 participants and around 10 replicates. What the authors observed across the whole study: Because T-cell numbers per sample were unknown, differences in richness could reflect varying T-cell content rather than repertoire biology. Whether associations preceded infection or resulted from infection could not be shown with the cross-sectional design, and effector/memory subsets and HPV-specific T cells were not isolated. Significantly higher TCR repertoire richness was observed in CIN3+ cases than in controls across sequencing depths, whereas no difference in evenness was found. Cases were distinguished from controls with an estimated AUC of roughly 0.82 by random forest classifiers combining richness and V gene abundances. Cases had lower TRBV6-7 relative abundance than controls (around 0.11% versus 0.15%; Bonferroni P = 0.0008).

A note on this clone: It lacks a known antigen. The DNA ends 3 residues before the CDR3 does, and the rest of the CDR3 is filled in from the germline J gene.

Every participant had a single incident cervical HPV16 infection, and prevalent HPV16 infections were excluded. Cervical HPV DNA was detected by MY09/MY11 PCR, and genotyping was performed by dot-blot hybridization. About 14 mL of heparinized blood were centrifuged, and the buffy coat was split into aliquots, frozen at -30 degrees C, and then kept at -80 degrees C. Genomic DNA was extracted from buffy coat specimens using QIAGEN kits. The immunoSEQ assay used multiplex PCR to amplify TCR beta CDR3 regions from an average of approximately 1,300 ng of genomic DNA per sample. To correct primer bias, the assay used a complete synthetic TCR repertoire to set an amplification baseline. The amplicons were sequenced using the Illumina platform. As for how the authors treated the data: Sequences were error-corrected by clustering with frequency ratios and a modified nearest-neighbor algorithm, then analyzed in the immunoSEQ Analyzer with IMGT gene definitions. At each rarefaction depth, TCR richness and evenness were averaged across 20 rarefaction repeats, and samples with fewer sequences than that depth were excluded. Relative abundances of V, D and J genes were compared between groups using Wilcoxon rank sum tests, with FDR correction applied. An intraclass correlation of around 96% for TCR richness and an average of roughly 80% across 65 or so gene segments were obtained from the blinded duplicates. The table was pulled from immuneACCESS by TCRdb, which kept in-frame rearrangements only. Such tables lose some clones; where checked, under half of the loss comes from unresolved V genes, and the rest has no known cause. V, J and clone size reflect that table, while D and trimming were determined from the DNA. The sample's own table lists 25,000 to 35,000 clones. Approximately 3% of the sample is taken by the ten largest.

From the cysteine up to the phenylalanine, the CDR3 has a length of 16 residues. Shown are 39 bases from within the CDR3, in frame from base 1. A distance of 21 bases separates the germline ends of V and J, which lose 4 bases and 5 bases respectively. In the germline V gene, CDR1 corresponds to LGHNT and CDR2 to FRNRAP. Sequencing was performed on blood buffy coat. The TCR originated in a woman aged 18 to 75 with a cervical HPV16 infection that either progressed to CIN3+ or cleared (not recorded which). The V gene is TRBV12-5 and the J gene is TRBJ2-7; the D gene is perhaps TRBD1, on 6 matching bases. The CDR3 reads CASGSVLQGRIHEQYF. The CDR3 DNA, read in part, is TGTGCTAGTGGTTCCGTCTTACAGGGAAGGATCCACGAG.